This T cell receptor (beta chain) was recovered during a study of cytomegalovirus exposure and HLA in healthy donors. Per the germline V gene, CDR1 is GTSNPN and CDR2 is SVGIG (reference sequence). The CDR3 runs 17 residues. V lost 4 bases to trimming and J lost 1 base, with 19 bases between them. The PCR had 60 Vbeta and 13 Jbeta primers. Clones were read by immunoSEQ multiplex PCR, and TCRdb kept only the in-frame ones, dropping some. The data hold around 72,000 clones, with around 78% observed a single time. The V gene is TRBV30, the J gene TRBJ2-2; D unresolved. The sequencing input was PBMCs. This clonotype originated in a man in his forties or fifties in good health and CMV-seronegative. The DNA of the CDR3 is TGTGCCTGGAAAGGCCTCCGAGGTCTAAAGAACACCGGGGAGCTGTTTTTT. Translation: CAWKGLRGLKNTGELFF.